These 13 T cell receptor beta chains share one sample of origin, sequenced in a study of patients and donors after allogeneic stem cell transplantation. In TCRdb, the RT-PCR reads were re-called with MiXCR into one record per CDR3 protein. This table holds approximately 430,000 distinct CDR3 sequences, about a sixth found once. Sequencing was carried out using blood, either unsorted or a sorted T cell fraction (not recorded which). The receptors here all came from a human donor who was either an allogeneic HSCT recipient or a stem cell or donor lymphocyte infusion donor (not recorded which). It is not recorded whose cells these are; they may come from a transplant donor.

This clonotype was detected a few times. This chain uses TRBV12-3 or TRBV12-4 with TRBJ1-5, with D possibly TRBD1 on 5 matching bases. V lost 7 bases to trimming and J lost 1 base, with 20 bases between them. The CDR3 runs to 17 residues. The CDR3 coding sequence is TGTGCCAGCACTCTGGAGGGGAGTCTGTACAGCAATCAGCCCCAGCATTTT. It yields the protein CASTLEGSLYSNQPQHF.

This clonotype was detected only a few times. This sequence joins TRBV20-1 and TRBJ2-1; possible D gene TRBD2, 5 bases. V lost 4 bases and J 9 bases, leaving 10 bases between the germline ends. The germline V gene has CDR1 DFQATT and CDR2 SNEGSKA (reference sequence). This CDR3 contains 11 residues. DNA for the CDR3: TGCAGTGCTAACCTAGCCGGTGAGCAGTTCTTC. It is translated as CSANLAGEQFF.

V is TRBV5-5 and J is TRBJ2-3, with a possible D match to TRBD2 (7 bases). The CDR3 covers 14 residues. V lost 6 bases and J 0 bases, leaving 11 bases between the germline ends. The V gene's germline CDR1 is SGHKS and CDR2 YYEKEE (reference sequence). The DNA of the CDR3 is TGTGCCAGCAATGGGGGGGCGAGCACAGATACGCAGTATTTT. Translating it yields CASNGGASTDTQYF. The variable domain in full, completed from reference TRBV5-5 and TRBJ2-3, reads DAGVTQSPTHLIKTRGQQVTLRCSPISGHKSVSWYQQVLGQGPQFIFQYYEKEERGRGNFPDRFSARQFPNYSSELNVNALLLGDSALYLCASNGGASTDTQYFGPGTRLTVL.

J is TRBJ2-1 and V is TRBV4-2, with D perhaps given as TRBD1 or TRBD2 (5 bases each). This CDR3 comprises 8 residues. Germline lookup yields CDR1 LGHNA and CDR2 YNFKEQ. With 11 bases removed from V and 14 bases from J, the gap between germline ends came to 10 bases. Here the CDR3 DNA reads TGTGCCTGGGGGAGAAAGTTCTTC. Amino acids: CAWGRKFF.

CDR3 nucleotides: TGCGCCAGCAGCCTCGGAAAGGGGAGACAGGGGGCGAAGAACACTGAAGCTTTCTTT. Its protein is CASSLGKGRQGAKNTEAFF. This chain connects TRBV4-1 to TRBJ1-1, with 10 bases identical to TRBD1. Per germline, CDR1 MGHRA and CDR2 YSYEKL. V shed 4 bases, J shed 1 base, and the junction held 15 bases outside the gene matches. This CDR3 spans 19 amino acids.

This clonotype was observed a handful of times. The J gene is TRBJ2-7, the V gene TRBV7-3, with D hard to call. There are 12 residues in the CDR3. Germline CDR1 and CDR2: SGHTA and FQGTGA. Trimming took 0 bases from V and 7 from J, leaving 7 bases between them. The CDR3 nucleotides are TGTGCCAGCAGCTTAACCGGAGCGGAGCAGTACTTC. It is translated as CASSLTGAEQYF.

This clonotype occurred a few times. V and J are TRBV20-1 and TRBJ1-2, with 7 bases lining up with TRBD1. V shed 4 bases and J 3 bases; nucleotides not matched to a gene: 8. The V gene's germline CDR1 is DFQATT and CDR2 SNEGSKA (reference sequence). The CDR3 has 14 residues. CDR3 nucleotides: TGCAGTGCTACACGACAGGGCACCCACTATGGCTACACCTTC. This sequence encodes CSATRQGTHYGYTF.

Of note for this clonotype: One base away lies a much larger clone, so this may be a sequencing read error. The gene calls are TRBV11-2 and TRBJ2-2; D is unresolved. CDR1 and CDR2 from the germline V gene are SGHAT and FQNNGV. This CDR3 is built from 11 residues. The CDR3 DNA sequence: TGTACCAGCAGCTCCATCGGGGAGCTGTTTTTT. Translating gives CTSSSIGELFF.

This clonotype appeared a single time. CDR3 sequence: CASSPRTSGGAGDEQFF. The CDR3 DNA is TGTGCCAGCAGCCCTAGGACTAGCGGGGGAGCCGGGGATGAGCAGTTCTTC. The chain carries TRBV11-3 and TRBJ2-1; 13 nucleotides match TRBD2. Looked up from germline, CDR1 is SGHNT and CDR2 is YENEEA. This CDR3 has 17 amino acids. Unmatched junction bases numbered 12, after V lost 5 bases and J lost 8 bases.

CDR3 region: CASSVRPIVGGDTQYF. CDR3 sequence (DNA): TGTGCCAGCAGCGTCCGTCCGATAGTCGGGGGAGATACGCAGTATTTT. J is TRBJ2-3 and V is TRBV7-8; maybe TRBD2 (6 bases). This CDR3 has 16 amino acids. Germline CDR1 is SGHVS and CDR2 is FQNEAQ. V was clipped by 5 bases and J by 5 bases, with 20 bases between them.

The table lists this clonotype with many counts. The chain recombines TRBV12-3 or TRBV12-4 with TRBJ2-1; D remains unclear. The ends were cut back, 2 bases at V and 9 bases at J, with 5 bases in the middle. CDR3 length equals 11 residues. In nucleotides, the CDR3 is TGTGCCAGCAGTTTAATCCTTGAGCAGTTCTTC. Protein: CASSLILEQFF.

This clonotype was observed a handful of times. The chain carries TRBV3-1 and TRBJ2-7; 11 positions agree with TRBD1. Germline V CDR1 and CDR2: LGHDT, YNNKEL (reference sequence). V trimming: 3 bases; J trimming: 4 bases; junction bases outside the gene matches: 2. The CDR3 covers 14 residues. CDR3 nucleotides: TGTGCCAGCAGCCATGGACAGGGGGCTTACGAGCAGTACTTC. This codes for CASSHGQGAYEQYF.

This clonotype was detected only a few times. V gene TRBV7-9 combines with J gene TRBJ2-5; D is possibly TRBD1 (5 bases). Per the germline V gene, CDR1 is SEHNR and CDR2 is FQNEAQ (reference sequence). This CDR3 comprises 15 residues. V shed 2 bases and J shed 5 bases, with 15 bases lying between them. The CDR3 protein is CASSLMPQGWETQYF. The CDR3 region has the DNA TGTGCCAGCAGCTTAATGCCTCAGGGATGGGAGACCCAGTACTTC.